What follows describes a single T cell receptor (beta chain). Its cognate antigen is unknown. This entry belongs to a study of T-cell reconstitution after alpha-beta-depleted transplantation in children. Study observations and caveats: At one year after transplant, newly produced T cells mostly accounted for T-cell counts and diversity. Some patients' high day-60 TCRbeta diversity was traced to surviving recipient T cells and thymic progenitors. In patients about two months after transplant, alpha-beta T cells reportedly arose from several hundred expanded graft clones.

TCRbeta library construction was performed incorporating unique molecular identifiers. One entry per CDR3 protein results from TCRdb running MiXCR on the PCR reads. The repertoire holds around 700,000 distinct CDR3 sequences, with 10% to 15% as singletons. In germline, CDR1 is DFQATT, CDR2 SNEGSKA (reference sequence). Trimming took off 7 bases at V and 0 bases at J, with 25 bases between the two ends. The CDR3 consists of 17 residues. This chain connects TRBV20-1 to TRBJ2-7; possible D gene TRBD2, 6 bases. Sample: PBMCs, taken before TCRalphabeta/CD19-depleted stem cell transplant. The TCR originated in a girl aged 2-9 years with congenital amegakaryocytic thrombocytopenia, due to receive a stem cell transplant. This CDR3 is CSGSLPFLGGGSYEQYF. CDR3 coding DNA: TGCAGTGGCTCGCTCCCCTTCCTGGGGGGAGGCTCCTACGAGCAGTACTTC.